This TCR beta chain stems from a study of human T cells and chemical hapten exposure. Study information: Patch tests of 0.01% DPC on the upper back were read at 6 days.

Trimming pared 3 bases from V and 0 bases from J, leaving 12 bases between. The CDR3 has 16 residues. Germline V gives CDR1 KGHSH, CDR2 LQKENI. The time point: patch test 2, 6 weeks after DPC sensitization. Stated treatment: therapeutic diphenylcyclopropenone sensitization with weekly scalp DPC. One entry per CDR3 protein, called by TCRdb with MiXCR from the RACE reads. In the table there are approximately 91,000 distinct CDR3 sequences, approximately 10% of which are singletons. J is TRBJ2-4 and V is TRBV18; the D is unclear. The sequencing here drew on whole blood, taken in connection with sensitization to the hapten diphenylcyclopropenone (DPC). This sequence originates from a man aged 18 to 29 with alopecia areata. Some clones in this sample may be carry-over from other donors' samples. CDR3 nucleotide sequence: TGTGCCAGCTCACCGCAAAGCCTACTAGCCAAAAACATTCAGTACTTC. Its translation: CASSPQSLLAKNIQYF.